The clone carrying this T cell receptor (beta chain) has a count of ten or more. The antigen is unknown. The CDR3 sequence is 15 residues long. V shed 6 bases and J shed 0 bases, with 12 bases lying between them. Germline-derived CDR1 and CDR2 are MNHEY and SVGAGI. These data belong to a study of T-cell reconstitution after alpha-beta-depleted transplantation in children. Findings and caveats of the study: At day 60, the high TCRbeta diversity found in some patients originated from recipient T cells and thymic progenitors that had survived. From newly produced T cells came most of the T-cell counts and diversity one year after transplant. Roughly two months post-transplant, alpha-beta T cells reportedly originated from several hundred graft clones that had expanded.

Library preparation (for TCRbeta) was performed with unique molecular identifiers. TCRdb analysed the PCR reads with MiXCR anew, one entry per CDR3 protein. The sample records hundreds of thousands of distinct CDR3 sequences, around 23% being singletons. Source: PBMCs, mostly from graft donor cells, taken 360 days after TCRalphabeta/CD19-depleted stem cell transplant. This TCR was sampled from a boy younger than two who had a stem cell transplant for acute myeloid leukemia, so the T cells may come from the graft donor. The V and J genes are TRBV6-5 and TRBJ1-3, with unresolved D. The DNA for the CDR3 is TGTGCCAGCAGATACCGGGCTAACTCTGGAAACACCATATATTTT. As protein: CASRYRANSGNTIYF.